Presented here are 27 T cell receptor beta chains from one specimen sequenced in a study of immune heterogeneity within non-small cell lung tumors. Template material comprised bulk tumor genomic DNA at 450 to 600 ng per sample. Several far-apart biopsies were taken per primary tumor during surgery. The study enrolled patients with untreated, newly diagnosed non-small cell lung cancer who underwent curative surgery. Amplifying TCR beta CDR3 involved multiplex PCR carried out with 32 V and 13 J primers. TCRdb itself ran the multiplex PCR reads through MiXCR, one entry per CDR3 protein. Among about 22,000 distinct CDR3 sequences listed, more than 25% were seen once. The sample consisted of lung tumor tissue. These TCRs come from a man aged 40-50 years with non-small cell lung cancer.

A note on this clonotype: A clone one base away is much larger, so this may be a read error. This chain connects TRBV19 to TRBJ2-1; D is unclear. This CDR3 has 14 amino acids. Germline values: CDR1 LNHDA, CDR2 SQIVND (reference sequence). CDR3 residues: CASSIYGRINKQFF. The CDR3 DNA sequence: TGTGCCAGTAGTATCTACGGACGAATCAATAAGCAGTTCTTC. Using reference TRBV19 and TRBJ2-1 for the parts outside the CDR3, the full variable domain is DGGITQSPKYLFRKEGQNVTLSCEQNLNHDAMYWYRQDPGQGLRLIYYSQIVNDFQKGDIAEGYSVSREKKESFPLTVTSAQKNPTAFYLCASSIYGRINKQFFGPGTRLTVL.

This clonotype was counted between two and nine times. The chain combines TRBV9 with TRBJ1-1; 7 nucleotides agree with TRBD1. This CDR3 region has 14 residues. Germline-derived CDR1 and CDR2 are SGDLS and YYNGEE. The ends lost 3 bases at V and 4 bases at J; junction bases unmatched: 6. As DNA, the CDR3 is TGTGCCAGCAGCGCAAACAGGGGAGGCACTGAAGCTTTCTTT. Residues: CASSANRGGTEAFF.

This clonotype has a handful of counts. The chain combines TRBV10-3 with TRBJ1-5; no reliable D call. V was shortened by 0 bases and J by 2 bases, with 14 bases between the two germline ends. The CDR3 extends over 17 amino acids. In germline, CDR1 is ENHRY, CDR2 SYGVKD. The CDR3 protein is CAISESAGNTGNQPQHF. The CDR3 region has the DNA TGTGCCATCAGTGAGTCGGCAGGTAACACGGGCAATCAGCCCCAGCATTTT.

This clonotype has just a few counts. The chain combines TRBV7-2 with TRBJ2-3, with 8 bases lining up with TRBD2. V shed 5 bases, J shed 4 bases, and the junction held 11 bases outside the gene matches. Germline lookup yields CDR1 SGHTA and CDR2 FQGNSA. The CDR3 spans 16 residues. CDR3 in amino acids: CASSPRGSGRADTQYF. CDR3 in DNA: TGTGCCAGCAGCCCGCGGGGGAGCGGGAGAGCAGATACGCAGTATTTT.

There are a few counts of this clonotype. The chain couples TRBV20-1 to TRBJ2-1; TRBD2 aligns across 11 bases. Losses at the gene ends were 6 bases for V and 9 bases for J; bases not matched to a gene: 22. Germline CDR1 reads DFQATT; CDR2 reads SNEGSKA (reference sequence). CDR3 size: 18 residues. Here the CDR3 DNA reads TGCAGTGCCACCCCAGGGACTAGCGGTAGCTTAAGCATCGGTGAGCAGTTCTTC. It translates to CSATPGTSGSLSIGEQFF.

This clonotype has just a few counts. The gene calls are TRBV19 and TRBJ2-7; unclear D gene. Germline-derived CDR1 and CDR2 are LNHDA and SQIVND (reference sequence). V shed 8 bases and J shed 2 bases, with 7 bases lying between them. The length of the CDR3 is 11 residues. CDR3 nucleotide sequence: TGTGCCAGTTCCAATGCCTACGAGCAGTACTTC. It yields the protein CASSNAYEQYF. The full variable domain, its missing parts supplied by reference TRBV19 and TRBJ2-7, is DGGITQSPKYLFRKEGQNVTLSCEQNLNHDAMYWYRQDPGQGLRLIYYSQIVNDFQKGDIAEGYSVSREKKESFPLTVTSAQKNPTAFYLCASSNAYEQYFGPGTRLTVT.

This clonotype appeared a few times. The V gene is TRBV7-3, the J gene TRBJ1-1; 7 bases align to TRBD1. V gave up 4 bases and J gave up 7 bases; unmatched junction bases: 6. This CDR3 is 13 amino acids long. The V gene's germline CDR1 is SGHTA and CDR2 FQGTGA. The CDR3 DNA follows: TGTGCCAGCAGCTGGGACAGCGATCATGAAGCTTTCTTT. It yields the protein CASSWDSDHEAFF.

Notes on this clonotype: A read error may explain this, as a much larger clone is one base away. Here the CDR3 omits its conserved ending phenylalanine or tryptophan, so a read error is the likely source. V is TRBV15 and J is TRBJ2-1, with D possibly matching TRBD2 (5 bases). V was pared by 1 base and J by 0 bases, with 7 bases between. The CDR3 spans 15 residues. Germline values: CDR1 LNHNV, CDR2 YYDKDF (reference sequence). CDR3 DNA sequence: TGTGCCACCAGCAGAGCGGCGGGCTCCTACAATGAGCAGTTCTTG. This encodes CATSRAAGSYNEQFL.

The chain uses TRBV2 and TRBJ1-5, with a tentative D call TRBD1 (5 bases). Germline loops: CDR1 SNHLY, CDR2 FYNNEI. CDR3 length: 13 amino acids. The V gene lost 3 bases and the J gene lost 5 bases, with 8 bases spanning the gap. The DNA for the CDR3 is TGTGCCAGCAGTGAGGGGGGGGATCAGCCCCAGCATTTT. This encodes CASSEGGDQPQHF.

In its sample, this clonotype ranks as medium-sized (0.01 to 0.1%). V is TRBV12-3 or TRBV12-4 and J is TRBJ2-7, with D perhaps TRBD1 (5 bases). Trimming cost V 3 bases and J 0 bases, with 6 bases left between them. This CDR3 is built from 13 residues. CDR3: CASSFDSSYEQYF. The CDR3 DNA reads TGTGCCAGCAGTTTCGACAGCTCCTACGAGCAGTACTTC.

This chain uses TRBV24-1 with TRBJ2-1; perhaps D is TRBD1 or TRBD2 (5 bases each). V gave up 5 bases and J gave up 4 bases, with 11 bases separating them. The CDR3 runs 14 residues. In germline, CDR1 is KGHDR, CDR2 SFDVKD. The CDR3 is CATSGDGTYNEQFF. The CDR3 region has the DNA TGTGCCACCAGTGGGGACGGAACGTACAATGAGCAGTTCTTC.

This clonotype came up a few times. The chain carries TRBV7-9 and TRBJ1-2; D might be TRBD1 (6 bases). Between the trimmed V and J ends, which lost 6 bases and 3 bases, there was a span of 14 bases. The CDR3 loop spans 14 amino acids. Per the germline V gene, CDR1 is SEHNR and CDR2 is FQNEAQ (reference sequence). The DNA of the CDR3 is TGTGCCAGCAGTTCGACAGGAAAAGACTATGGCTACACCTTC. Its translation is CASSSTGKDYGYTF.

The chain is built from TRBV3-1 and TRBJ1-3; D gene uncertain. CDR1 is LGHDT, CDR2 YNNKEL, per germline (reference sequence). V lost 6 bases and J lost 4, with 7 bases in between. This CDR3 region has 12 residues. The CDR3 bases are TGTGCCAGCAGTCGCGGGGGAAACACCATATATTTT. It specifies CASSRGGNTIYF.

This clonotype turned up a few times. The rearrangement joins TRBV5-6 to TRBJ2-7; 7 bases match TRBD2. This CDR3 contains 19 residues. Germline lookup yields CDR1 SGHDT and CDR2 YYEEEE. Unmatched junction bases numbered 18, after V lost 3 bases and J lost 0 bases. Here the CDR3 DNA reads TGTGCCAGCAGCTGGGGGGAGGGTGAAGGGCCGCCCCTCTCCTACGAGCAGTACTTC. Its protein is CASSWGEGEGPPLSYEQYF.

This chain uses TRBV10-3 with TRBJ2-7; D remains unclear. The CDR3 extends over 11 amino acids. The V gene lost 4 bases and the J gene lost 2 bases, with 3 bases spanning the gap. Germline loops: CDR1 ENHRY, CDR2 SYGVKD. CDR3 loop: CAISGAYEQYF. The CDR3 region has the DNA TGTGCCATCAGTGGGGCCTACGAGCAGTACTTC.

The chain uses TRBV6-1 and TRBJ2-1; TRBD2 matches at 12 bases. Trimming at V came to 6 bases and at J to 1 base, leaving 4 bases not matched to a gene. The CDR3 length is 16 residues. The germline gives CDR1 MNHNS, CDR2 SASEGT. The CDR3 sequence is CASRALAGGSYNEQFF. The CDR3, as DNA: TGTGCCAGCAGGGCACTAGCGGGAGGTTCCTACAATGAGCAGTTCTTC.

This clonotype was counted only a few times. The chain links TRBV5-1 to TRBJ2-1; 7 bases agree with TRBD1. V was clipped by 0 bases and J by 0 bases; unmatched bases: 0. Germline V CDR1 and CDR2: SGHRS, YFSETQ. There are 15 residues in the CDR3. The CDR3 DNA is TGCGCCAGCAGCTTGGACAGGGGCTCCTACAATGAGCAGTTCTTC. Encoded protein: CASSLDRGSYNEQFF.

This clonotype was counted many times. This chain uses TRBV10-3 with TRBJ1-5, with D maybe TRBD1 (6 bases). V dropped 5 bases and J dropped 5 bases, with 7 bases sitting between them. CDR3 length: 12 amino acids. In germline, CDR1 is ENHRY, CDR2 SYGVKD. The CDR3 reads CAISRTDQPQHF. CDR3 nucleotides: TGTGCCATCAGTAGGACAGATCAGCCCCAGCATTTT.

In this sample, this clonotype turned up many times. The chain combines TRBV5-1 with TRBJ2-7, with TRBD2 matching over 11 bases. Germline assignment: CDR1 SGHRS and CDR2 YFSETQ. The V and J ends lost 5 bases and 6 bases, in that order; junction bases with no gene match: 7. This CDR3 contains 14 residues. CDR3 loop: CASSLAGGGSEQYF. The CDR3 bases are TGCGCCAGCAGTCTAGCGGGAGGAGGTTCCGAGCAGTACTTC.

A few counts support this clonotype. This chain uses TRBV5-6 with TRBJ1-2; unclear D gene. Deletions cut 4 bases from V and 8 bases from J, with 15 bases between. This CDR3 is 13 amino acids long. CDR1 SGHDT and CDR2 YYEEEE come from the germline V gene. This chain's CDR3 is CASSILVVRGYTF. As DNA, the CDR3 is TGTGCCAGCAGCATCCTTGTGGTACGCGGCTACACCTTC.

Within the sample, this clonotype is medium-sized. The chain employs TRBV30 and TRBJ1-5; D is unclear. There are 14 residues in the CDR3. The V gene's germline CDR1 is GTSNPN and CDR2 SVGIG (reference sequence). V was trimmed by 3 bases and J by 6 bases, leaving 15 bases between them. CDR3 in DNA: TGTGCCTGGAGCCGACAAGGGCAGGTTCAGCCCCAGCATTTT. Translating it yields CAWSRQGQVQPQHF.

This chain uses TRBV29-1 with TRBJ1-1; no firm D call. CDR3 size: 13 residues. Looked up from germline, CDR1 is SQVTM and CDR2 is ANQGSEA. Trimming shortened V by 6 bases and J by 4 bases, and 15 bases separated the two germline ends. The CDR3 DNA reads TGCAGCGTCCCCTCGGCGTCGAGCACTGAAGCTTTCTTT. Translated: CSVPSASSTEAFF. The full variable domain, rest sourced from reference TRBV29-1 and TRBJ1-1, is SAVISQKPSRDICQRGTSLTIQCQVDSQVTMMFWYRQQPGQSLTLIATANQGSEATYESGFVIDKFPISRPNLTFSTLTVSNMSPEDSSIYLCSVPSASSTEAFFGQGTRLTVV.

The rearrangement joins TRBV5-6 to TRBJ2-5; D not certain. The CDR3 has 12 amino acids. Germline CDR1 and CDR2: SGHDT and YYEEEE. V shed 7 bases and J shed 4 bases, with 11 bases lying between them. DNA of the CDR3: TGTGCCAGCTATAAGTTGTCAGAGACCCAGTACTTC. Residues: CASYKLSETQYF.

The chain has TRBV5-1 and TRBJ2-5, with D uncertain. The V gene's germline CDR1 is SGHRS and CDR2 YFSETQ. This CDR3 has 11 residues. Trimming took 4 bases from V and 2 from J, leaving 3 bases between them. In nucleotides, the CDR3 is TGCGCCAGCAGCAGACAAGAGACCCAGTACTTC. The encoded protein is CASSRQETQYF.

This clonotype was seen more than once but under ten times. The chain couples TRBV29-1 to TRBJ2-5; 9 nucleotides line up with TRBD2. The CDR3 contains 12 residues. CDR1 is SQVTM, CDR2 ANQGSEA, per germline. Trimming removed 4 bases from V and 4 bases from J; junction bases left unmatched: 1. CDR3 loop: CSVALAGETQYF. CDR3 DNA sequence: TGCAGCGTTGCACTAGCGGGAGAGACCCAGTACTTC. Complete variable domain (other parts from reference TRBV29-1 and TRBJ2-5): SAVISQKPSRDICQRGTSLTIQCQVDSQVTMMFWYRQQPGQSLTLIATANQGSEATYESGFVIDKFPISRPNLTFSTLTVSNMSPEDSSIYLCSVALAGETQYFGPGTRLLVL.

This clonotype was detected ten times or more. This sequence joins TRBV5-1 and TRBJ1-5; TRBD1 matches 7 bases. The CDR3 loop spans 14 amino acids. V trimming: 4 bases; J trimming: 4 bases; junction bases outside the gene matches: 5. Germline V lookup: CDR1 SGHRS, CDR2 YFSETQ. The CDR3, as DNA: TGCGCCAGCAGCGAAGGGGGCGGGAATCAGCCCCAGCATTTT. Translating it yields CASSEGGGNQPQHF.

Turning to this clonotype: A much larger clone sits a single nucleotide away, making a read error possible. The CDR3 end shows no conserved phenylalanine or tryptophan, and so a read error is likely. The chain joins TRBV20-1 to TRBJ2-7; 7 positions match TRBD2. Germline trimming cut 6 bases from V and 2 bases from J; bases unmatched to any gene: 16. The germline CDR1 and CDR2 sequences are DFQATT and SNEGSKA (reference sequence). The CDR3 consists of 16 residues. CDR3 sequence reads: CSAPSTGEGAPYEQYL. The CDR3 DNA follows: TGCAGTGCGCCCTCGACCGGGGAGGGAGCTCCCTACGAGCAGTACTTA.